This TCR beta chain was sequenced during a study of T-cell reconstitution after alpha-beta-depleted transplantation in children. The CDR3 sequence is 15 residues long. V lost 0 bases and J lost 1, with 12 bases in between. Germline lookup yields CDR1 DFQATT and CDR2 SNEGSKA (reference sequence). This clonotype has just a few counts. Its antigen remains unidentified. Findings and caveats of the study: Reportedly, alpha-beta T cells present about two months post-transplant originated from several hundred expanded clones of graft origin. The authors attributed T-cell counts and diversity one year after transplant mostly to newly produced T cells. There were some patients whose high TCRbeta diversity at day 60 came from surviving recipient T cells and thymic progenitors.

Unique molecular identifiers featured in how the TCRbeta library was prepared. MiXCR was run by TCRdb on the PCR reads, yielding one entry per CDR3 protein. This table has over 45,000 distinct CDR3 sequences, about 9.3% appearing once. The TCR was taken from a male patient aged 2 to 10 who had a stem cell transplant for chronic granulomatous disease, so the T cells may come from the graft donor. The sequencing here drew on PBMCs, mostly from graft donor cells, taken 60 days after TCRalphabeta/CD19-depleted stem cell transplant. This rearrangement joins TRBV20-1 to TRBJ2-5, with a weak D call TRBD1 (6 bases). CDR3 in DNA: TGCAGTGCTAGAGAATGGGGGACATCCCAAGAGACCCAGTACTTC. The encoded protein is CSAREWGTSQETQYF.